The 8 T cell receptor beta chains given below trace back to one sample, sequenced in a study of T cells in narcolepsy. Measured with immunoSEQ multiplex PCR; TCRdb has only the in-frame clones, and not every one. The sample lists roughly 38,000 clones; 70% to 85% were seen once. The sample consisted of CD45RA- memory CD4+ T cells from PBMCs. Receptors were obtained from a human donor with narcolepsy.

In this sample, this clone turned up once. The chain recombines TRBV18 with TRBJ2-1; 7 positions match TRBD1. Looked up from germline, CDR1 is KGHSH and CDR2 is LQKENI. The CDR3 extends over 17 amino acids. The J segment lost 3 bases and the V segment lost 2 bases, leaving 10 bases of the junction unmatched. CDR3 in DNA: TGTGCCAGCTCACCATCAATCGGGACAGAAAACTACAATGAGCAGTTCTTC. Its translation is CASSPSIGTENYNEQFF.

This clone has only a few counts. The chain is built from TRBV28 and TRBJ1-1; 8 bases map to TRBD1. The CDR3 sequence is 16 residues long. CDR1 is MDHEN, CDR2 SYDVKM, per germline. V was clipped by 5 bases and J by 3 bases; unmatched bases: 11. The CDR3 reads CASSGSTGAGYTEAFF. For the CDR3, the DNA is TGTGCCAGCAGTGGATCGACAGGGGCGGGCTACACTGAAGCTTTCTTT.

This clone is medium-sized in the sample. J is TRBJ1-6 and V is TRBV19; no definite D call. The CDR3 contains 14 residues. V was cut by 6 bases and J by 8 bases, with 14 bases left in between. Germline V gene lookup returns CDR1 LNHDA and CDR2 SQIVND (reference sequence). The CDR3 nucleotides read TGTGCCAGTAGCTGGCTAAATGTTGATTCACCCCTCCACTTT. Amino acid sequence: CASSWLNVDSPLHF.

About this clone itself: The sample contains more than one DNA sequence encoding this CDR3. CDR3 nucleotides: TGTGCCTGGAGTAGGGACAGCGGCTCTGGAAACACCATATATTTT. It is translated as CAWSRDSGSGNTIYF. The chain recombines TRBV30 with TRBJ1-3, with 7 positions matching TRBD1. The CDR3 spans 15 residues. Trimming took 2 bases from V and 0 from J; bases not matched to a gene: 4. Germline V gene sequence: CDR1 GTSNPN, CDR2 SVGIG (reference sequence).

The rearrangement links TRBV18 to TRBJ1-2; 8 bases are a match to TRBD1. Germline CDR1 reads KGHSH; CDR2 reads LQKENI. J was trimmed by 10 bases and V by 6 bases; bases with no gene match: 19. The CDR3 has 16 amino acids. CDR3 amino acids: CASSQNVLGQESFYTF. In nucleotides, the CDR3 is TGTGCCAGCTCCCAAAATGTTCTGGGACAGGAGAGTTTCTACACCTTC.

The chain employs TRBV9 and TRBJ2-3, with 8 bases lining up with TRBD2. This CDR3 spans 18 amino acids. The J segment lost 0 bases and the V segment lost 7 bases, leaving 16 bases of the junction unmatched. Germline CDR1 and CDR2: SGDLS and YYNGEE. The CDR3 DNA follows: TGTGCCAGCGACTCCGGGACTAGAGGCTCCTATAGCACAGATACGCAGTATTTT. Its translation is CASDSGTRGSYSTDTQYF.

CDR3 nucleotide sequence: TGTGCCAGCAGCGGGGCAACCCAGAAAAACATTCAGTACTTC. Its protein product is CASSGATQKNIQYF. This chain uses TRBV7-2 with TRBJ2-4, with a possible D match to TRBD1 (5 bases). V was clipped by 5 bases and J by 4 bases, with 12 bases between them. The germline V gene encodes CDR1 SGHTA and CDR2 FQGNSA. This CDR3 region has 14 residues. The whole variable domain, filled in from reference TRBV7-2 and TRBJ2-4, reads GAGVSQSPSNKVTEKGKDVELRCDPISGHTALYWYRQSLGQGLEFLIYFQGNSAPDKSGLPSDRFSAERTGGSVSTLTIQRTQQEDSAVYLCASSGATQKNIQYFGAGTRLSVL.

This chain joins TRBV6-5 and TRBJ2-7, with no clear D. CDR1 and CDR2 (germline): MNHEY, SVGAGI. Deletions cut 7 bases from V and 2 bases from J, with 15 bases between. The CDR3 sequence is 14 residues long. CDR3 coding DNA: TGTGCCAGCACCCCCCCGGGCAGAGCCTACGAGCAGTACTTC. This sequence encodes CASTPPGRAYEQYF.